The sequence of this TCR beta chain was determined in a study of blood T cell repertoires in COVID-19. About the study: Samples of COVID-19 (acute and convalescent) were obtained from the United States, Italy and Spain. PBMCs, B-cell-depleted T cells, or T cells provided the cDNA or gDNA that made up the material.

Study processing details: Counts of nucleated cells, estimated from reference gene primer amplification, were obtained. Sequencing was performed with immunoSEQ multiplex PCR; in TCRdb, only in-frame clones are kept and a portion is missing. The V and J calls and the clone size are those of that table, but D and trimming were determined from the DNA. The data show about 55,000 clones, about nine tenths seen once. Germline CDR1 SGDLS, CDR2 YYNGEE. The CDR3 length is 13 residues. V was clipped by 4 bases and J by 5 bases; unmatched bases: 2. The source material was peripheral blood. V usage is TRBV9 and J usage is TRBJ1-4, with 7 bases fitting TRBD1. The sequence was obtained from a man between 35 and 55 years old with acute or convalescent COVID-19. The CDR3 region is CASSKGANEKLFF. The CDR3 nucleotides are TGTGCCAGCAGCAAGGGGGCCAATGAAAAACTGTTTTTT.